What follows are 10 T cell receptor beta chains derived from one specimen sequenced in a study of OX40 agonist ivuxolimab in advanced cancers. Data came from immunoSEQ multiplex PCR; TCRdb stores just in-frame clones and leaves some out. The sample records tens of thousands of clones, over 70% being singletons. Here the sequenced sample was CD4+ or CD8+ T cells sorted from blood, taken in a trial of the OX40 agonist ivuxolimab. These TCRs come from an adult with an advanced solid tumor such as melanoma, head and neck, liver or kidney cancer.

The chain joins TRBV5-6 to TRBJ1-6; the D is unclear. The length of the CDR3 is 16 residues. In germline, CDR1 is SGHDT, CDR2 YYEEEE. The V end lost 0 bases, the J end lost 10 bases, and 17 bases lay between the germline ends. The CDR3 DNA sequence: TGTGCCAGCAGCTTGGTTCCAGGTACCACTTCATCACCCCTCCACTTT. Its translation is CASSLVPGTTSSPLHF. Filled out from reference TRBV5-6 and TRBJ1-6, the complete variable domain reads DAGVTQSPTHLIKTRGQQVTLRCSPKSGHDTVSWYQQALGQGPQFIFQYYEEEERQRGNFPDRFSGHQFPNYSSELNVNALLLGDSALYLCASSLVPGTTSSPLHFGNGTRLTVT.

The chain couples TRBV19 to TRBJ2-5; 8 nucleotides line up with TRBD1. V was clipped by 2 bases and J by 4 bases; unmatched bases: 3. The length of the CDR3 is 14 residues. The germline V gene has CDR1 LNHDA and CDR2 SQIVND (reference sequence). CDR3 residues: CASSISTGGETQYF. The CDR3 DNA reads as TGTGCCAGTAGTATATCCACAGGGGGAGAGACCCAGTACTTC.

The V call is TRBV6-1, the J call TRBJ1-5; D not certain. The CDR3 runs 13 residues. V was cut by 7 bases and J by 3 bases, with 10 bases left in between. Per germline, CDR1 MNHNS and CDR2 SASEGT. The CDR3 coding sequence is TGTGCCAGCACCCTAAGGGCCAATCAGCCCCAGCATTTT. Its translation is CASTLRANQPQHF.

This CDR3 reads CAISESGRELGKLFF. The CDR3 DNA follows: TGTGCCATCAGTGAGTCGGGCCGAGAGCTTGGAAAACTGTTTTTT. The chain combines TRBV10-3 with TRBJ1-4, with D unclear. Germline V CDR1 and CDR2: ENHRY, SYGVKD. Trimming pared 0 bases from V and 10 bases from J, leaving 15 bases between. There are 15 residues in the CDR3.

This chain links TRBV6-6 with TRBJ1-3, with no clear D. Germline V gene data show CDR1 as MNHNY and CDR2 as SVGAGI (reference sequence). CDR3 length equals 16 residues. Trimming took off 7 bases at V and 4 bases at J, with 20 bases between the two ends. CDR3 residues: CASNNPQSPKGNTIYF. The CDR3 DNA follows: TGTGCCAGCAATAACCCACAAAGCCCTAAAGGAAACACCATATATTTT.

This chain connects TRBV5-1 to TRBJ2-1, with TRBD2 identical over 11 bases. Germline CDR1 SGHRS, CDR2 YFSETQ. V lost 6 bases and J lost 3; bases outside the gene matches: 17. The CDR3 covers 19 residues. In nucleotides, the CDR3 is TGCGCCAGCACCCGCTCGACTAGCGGGAACCCCACCGTCTACAATGAGCAGTTCTTC. This codes for CASTRSTSGNPTVYNEQFF.

The chain combines TRBV29-1 with TRBJ2-7; no clear D. V lost 6 bases to trimming and J lost 2 bases, with 8 bases between them. The CDR3 runs to 11 residues. Germline values: CDR1 SQVTM, CDR2 ANQGSEA. Written as DNA, the CDR3 is TGCAGCGTGGTGGATCCCTACGAGCAGTACTTC. Translation gives CSVVDPYEQYF.

Remarks on this clone: A read error may account for a junction end that differs from germline. The chain carries TRBV4-1 and TRBJ1-5; TRBD1 agrees at 9 bases. This CDR3 is built from 19 residues. Germline loops: CDR1 MGHRA, CDR2 YSYEKL. For the CDR3, the DNA is TGCGCCAGCAGCCAAGAAAGAAAGCTGGGACAGGGTAGCGATCAGCCCCAGCATTTT. This codes for CASSQERKLGQGSDQPQHF.

The chain joins TRBV4-1 to TRBJ1-4; D call uncertain. Deletions cut 4 bases from V and 4 bases from J, with 7 bases between. CDR3 length: 13 amino acids. Germline V gives CDR1 MGHRA, CDR2 YSYEKL. CDR3 sequence (DNA): TGCGCCAGCAGCCTTACCTATAATGAAAAACTGTTTTTT. It codes for CASSLTYNEKLFF.

This chain connects TRBV10-1 to TRBJ2-6; D may be TRBD2 (7 bases). Germline values: CDR1 WNHNN, CDR2 SYGVQD (reference sequence). The CDR3 has 17 residues. Trimming cost V 5 bases and J 1 base, with 15 bases left between them. The CDR3 loop is CASSRGGRCSGANVLTF. Here the CDR3 DNA reads TGCGCCAGCAGTAGGGGGGGACGGTGTTCTGGGGCCAACGTCCTGACTTTC.